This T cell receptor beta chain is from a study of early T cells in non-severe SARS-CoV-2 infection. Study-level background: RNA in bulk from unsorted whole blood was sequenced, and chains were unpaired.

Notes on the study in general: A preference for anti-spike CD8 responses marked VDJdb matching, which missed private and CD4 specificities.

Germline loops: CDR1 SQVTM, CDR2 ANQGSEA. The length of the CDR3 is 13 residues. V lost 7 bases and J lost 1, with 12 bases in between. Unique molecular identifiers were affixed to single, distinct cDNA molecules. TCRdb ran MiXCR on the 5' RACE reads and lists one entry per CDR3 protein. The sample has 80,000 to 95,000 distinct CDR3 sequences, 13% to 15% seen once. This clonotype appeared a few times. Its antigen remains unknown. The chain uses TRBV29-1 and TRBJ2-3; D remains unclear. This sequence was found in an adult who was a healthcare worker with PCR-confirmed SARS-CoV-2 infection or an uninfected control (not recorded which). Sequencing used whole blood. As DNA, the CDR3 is TGCAGCGCTCACGCTAAACGCACAGATACGCAGTATTTT. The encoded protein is CSAHAKRTDTQYF.